The present TCR beta chain was sequenced within a study of technical replicates of blood from a handful of donors. Clones were read by immunoSEQ multiplex PCR, and TCRdb kept only the in-frame ones, dropping some. The table lists roughly 65,000 clones, 75% to 90% of them singletons. The V and J ends lost 3 bases and 4 bases respectively, with 4 bases between them. The CDR3 loop spans 12 amino acids. Germline CDR1 and CDR2: KGHSH and LQKENI. This TCR was sampled from a human donor in good health. Some clones in this sample may be carry-over from other donors' samples. Material: PBMCs. The chain recombines TRBV18 with TRBJ1-3, with no clear D. CDR3 sequence: CASSPEGNTIYF. For the CDR3, the DNA is TGTGCCAGCTCACCGGAGGGAAACACCATATATTTT. The full variable domain, completed using reference TRBV18 and TRBJ1-3, is NAGVMQNPRHLVRRRGQEARLRCSPMKGHSHVYWYRQLPEEGLKFMVYLQKENIIDESGMPKERFSAEFPKEGPSILRIQQVVRGDSAAYFCASSPEGNTIYFGEGSWLTVV.